This T cell receptor beta chain was sequenced for a study of post-analysis software for immune sequencing data. Study details: Progressive-relapsing, secondary progressive and relapsing-remitting multiple sclerosis were among the disease courses included.

On this clonotype: Its target is unknown.

Regarding the study as a whole: A significant reduction in normalized Chao1 diversity was observed in multiple sclerosis patients versus controls. Several TRBV segments were more frequent in patients than controls; TRBV5-6, TRBV5-1 and TRBV20-1 belonged to this group. With F measure, samples from one preparation batch clustered together strongly.

CDR1 is SGHTA and CDR2 is FQGNSA in the germline V gene. V lost 4 bases to trimming and J lost 0 bases; unmatched junction nucleotides: 12. CDR3 size: 19 residues. Unique molecular identifiers featured in each of the TCR beta cDNA libraries. Using its own MiXCR run on the PCR reads, TCRdb lists one record per CDR3 protein. Here the sample spans about half a million distinct CDR3 sequences, roughly 34% being singletons. This clonotype originated in a girl between 2 and 17 years old with multiple sclerosis. The chain links TRBV7-2 to TRBJ2-3; 11 bases map to TRBD2. The sample comprised blood. The CDR3 sequence: CASSSHLAGGYGSTDTQYF. The CDR3 bases are TGTGCCAGCAGCTCGCACCTAGCGGGGGGTTACGGTAGCACAGATACGCAGTATTTT.